Shown below are 16 T cell receptor beta chains from a single sample sequenced in a study of CD8+CD57+ T cells in acquired aplastic anemia. Patients sequenced had flow cytometry evidence of CD8+CD57+ cell expansion. Profiling that covered TCR beta VDJ and CDR3 relied on genomic DNA as its template. TCRdb reanalysed the reads using MiXCR and keeps one entry per CDR3 protein. The sample shows about 180,000 distinct CDR3 sequences, roughly 43% of them seen only once. Sequenced material: sorted CD4+, CD8+, or CD8+CD57+ T cells (not recorded which) from PBMCs. The source of these receptors is a human donor with aplastic anemia.

The J gene is TRBJ1-1, the V gene TRBV7-2; TRBD1 matches at 9 bases. CDR1 is SGHTA and CDR2 is FQGNSA in the germline V gene. The V segment lost 5 bases and the J segment 5 bases; nucleotides outside the gene matches: 6. The CDR3 sequence is 14 residues long. The CDR3 nucleotides are TGTGCCAGCAGCCCCGGGACAGGGAGGACTGAAGCTTTCTTT. Residues: CASSPGTGRTEAFF.

This clonotype was detected ten times or more. The rearrangement joins TRBV5-1 to TRBJ2-7; 8 bases map to TRBD1. J lost 2 bases, V lost 4 bases, and 11 bases had no gene match. Germline-derived CDR1 and CDR2 are SGHRS and YFSETQ. CDR3 size: 16 residues. The chain's CDR3 is CASSINPGQATYEQYF. The CDR3 DNA sequence: TGCGCCAGCAGCATAAACCCGGGACAGGCGACCTACGAGCAGTACTTC. The complete variable domain, with remaining parts taken from reference TRBV5-1 and TRBJ2-7, reads KAGVTQTPRYLIKTRGQQVTLSCSPISGHRSVSWYQQTPGQGLQFLFEYFSETQRNKGNFPGRFSGRQFSNSRSEMNVSTLELGDSALYLCASSINPGQATYEQYFGPGTRLTVT.

This chain joins TRBV19 and TRBJ2-7; a possible D gene is TRBD1 (6 bases). The CDR3 has 16 residues. Germline CDR1 and CDR2: LNHDA and SQIVND (reference sequence). Trimming pared 3 bases from V and 0 bases from J, leaving 15 bases between. The CDR3 nucleotides are TGTGCCAGTAGTATCTCGGGACACCTGAGCTCCTACGAGCAGTACTTC. Protein: CASSISGHLSSYEQYF.

This chain connects TRBV7-9 to TRBJ1-1; TRBD1 aligns across 7 bases. J was trimmed by 9 bases and V by 5 bases; bases with no gene match: 9. The CDR3 has 13 amino acids. CDR1 and CDR2 from the germline V gene are SEHNR and FQNEAQ (reference sequence). The CDR3, as DNA: TGTGCCAGCAGCCGCCTCCGGGACAGCAAAGCTTTCTTT. Translated: CASSRLRDSKAFF.

This clonotype was picked up a small number of times. This may come from a read error, since a much larger clone is one base off. The CDR3 sequence is CAWAGTGVHGYTF. The CDR3 bases are TGTGCCTGGGCCGGGACAGGGGTGCATGGCTACACCTTC. The chain couples TRBV2 to TRBJ1-2; 10 nucleotides line up with TRBD1. Germline assignment: CDR1 SNHLY and CDR2 FYNNEI. V dropped 11 bases and J dropped 6; count of bases not matched to a gene: 9. CDR3 length equals 13 residues.

The table lists this clonotype with many counts. This chain links TRBV6-2 or TRBV6-3 with TRBJ2-2; maybe TRBD2 (5 bases). V was pared by 7 bases and J by 4 bases, with 10 bases between. The length of the CDR3 is 13 residues. CDR1 and CDR2 (germline): MNHEY, SVGEGT. The CDR3 DNA is TGTGCCAGCAAAGCGGCGCCCACCGGGGAGCTGTTTTTT. This gives the protein CASKAAPTGELFF.

This clonotype has at least ten counts. The V gene is TRBV20-1, the J gene TRBJ1-5; D perhaps matches TRBD1 (5 bases). Trimming stripped 3 bases from V and 8 bases from J, with 11 bases between. Germline V CDR1 and CDR2: DFQATT, SNEGSKA (reference sequence). This CDR3 spans 12 amino acids. In DNA form, the CDR3 reads TGCAGTGCTAGTGCGGGGGATAAGCCCCAGCATTTT. Encoded protein: CSASAGDKPQHF.

This clonotype appeared a few times. The chain combines TRBV14 with TRBJ2-7; TRBD2 is a possible D gene (7 bases). The V end lost 3 bases, the J end lost 3 bases, and 9 bases lay between the germline ends. Germline V gives CDR1 SGHDN, CDR2 FVKESK. The CDR3 spans 13 residues. CDR3 nucleotides: TGTGCCAGCAGCCAGGGAGGGGGCTACGAGCAGTACTTC. Its protein is CASSQGGGYEQYF.

The genes are TRBV29-1 and TRBJ2-5, with D possibly being TRBD2 (6 bases). The germline CDR1 and CDR2 sequences are SQVTM and ANQGSEA. Trimming removed 3 bases at V and 6 bases at J, with 11 bases between. CDR3 length equals 12 residues. The CDR3 spells CSVDVSGKTQYF. For the CDR3, the DNA is TGCAGCGTTGATGTTAGCGGAAAGACCCAGTACTTC. The whole variable domain, remainder taken from reference TRBV29-1 and TRBJ2-5, is SAVISQKPSRDICQRGTSLTIQCQVDSQVTMMFWYRQQPGQSLTLIATANQGSEATYESGFVIDKFPISRPNLTFSTLTVSNMSPEDSSIYLCSVDVSGKTQYFGPGTRLLVL.

This clonotype was seen a handful of times. CDR3: CASSQVSKLFF. The CDR3, as DNA: TGTGCCAGCAGCCAAGTTTCAAAACTGTTTTTT. The chain joins TRBV3-1 to TRBJ1-4; D ambiguous. The CDR3 consists of 11 residues. Germline V CDR1 and CDR2: LGHDT, YNNKEL (reference sequence). V lost 1 base and J lost 10, with 4 bases in between.

This clonotype was counted ten times or more. This chain uses TRBV7-2 with TRBJ2-7; D not certain. The germline CDR1 and CDR2 sequences are SGHTA and FQGNSA. The CDR3 consists of 15 residues. The V end was cut by 0 bases, the J end by 1 base, with 10 bases between. CDR3 amino acids: CASSLAGLGSYEQYF. The CDR3 DNA follows: TGTGCCAGCAGCTTAGCGGGATTGGGGTCCTACGAGCAGTACTTC.

This clonotype was counted many times. V gene TRBV7-9 combines with J gene TRBJ2-7; 8 bases align to TRBD1. The J segment lost 3 bases and the V segment lost 3 bases, leaving 4 bases of the junction unmatched. This CDR3 is built from 14 residues. Germline V lookup: CDR1 SEHNR, CDR2 FQNEAQ (reference sequence). The CDR3, as DNA: TGTGCCAGCAGCTTCTCGGACAGGGTCTACGAGCAGTACTTC. This codes for CASSFSDRVYEQYF.

This chain connects TRBV19 to TRBJ1-2; 8 bases are shared with TRBD1. The germline gives CDR1 LNHDA, CDR2 SQIVND (reference sequence). This CDR3 has 15 amino acids. V lost 4 bases to trimming and J lost 5 bases; unmatched junction nucleotides: 9. The CDR3, as DNA: TGTGCCAGTAGTAACATGGGGACAGGAAAGTATGGCTACACCTTC. It encodes CASSNMGTGKYGYTF.

This clonotype was found once. This chain joins TRBV9 and TRBJ2-7, with a weak D call TRBD1 (6 bases). From germline, CDR1 is SGDLS and CDR2 YYNGEE. Trimming removed 0 bases at V and 2 bases at J, with 12 bases between. CDR3 size: 15 residues. The CDR3: CASSVGQGHPYEQYF. CDR3 nucleotide sequence: TGTGCCAGCAGCGTAGGGCAGGGGCACCCCTACGAGCAGTACTTC.

Concerning this clonotype: A clone one base away is much larger, so this may be a read error. The final CDR3 position lacks the conserved phenylalanine or tryptophan, pointing to a likely read error. This chain joins TRBV6-1 and TRBJ2-7; 11 bases are shared with TRBD1. V lost 6 bases and J lost 7; bases outside the gene matches: 5. This CDR3 spans 13 amino acids. Germline values: CDR1 MNHNS, CDR2 SASEGT. The CDR3 reads CASSPGQGGEQYS. CDR3 coding DNA: TGTGCCAGCAGCCCGGGACAGGGGGGGGAGCAGTACTCC.

The rearrangement uses TRBV20-1 and TRBJ1-6; TRBD1 matches at 7 bases. Losses at the gene ends were 5 bases for V and 7 bases for J; bases not matched to a gene: 14. The CDR3 has 16 amino acids. Germline CDR1 reads DFQATT; CDR2 reads SNEGSKA (reference sequence). CDR3 residues: CSAREGAGHSNSPLHF. The CDR3 nucleotides are TGCAGTGCTCGCGAGGGGGCGGGACACTCAAATTCACCCCTCCACTTT.